This T cell receptor (beta chain) was recovered during a study of OX40 agonist ivuxolimab in advanced cancers. The V and J ends lost 7 bases and 5 bases respectively, with 9 bases between them. The CDR3 sequence is 13 residues long. CDR1 and CDR2 from the germline V gene are MNHNY and SVGAGI (reference sequence). The data were produced by immunoSEQ multiplex PCR, yet TCRdb's version contains in-frame clones alone and is incomplete. The table lists tens of thousands of clones, about 80% of them singletons. The specimen comprised CD4+ or CD8+ T cells sorted from blood, sampled in a trial of the OX40 agonist ivuxolimab. This TCR was sampled from an adult with an advanced solid tumor such as melanoma, head and neck, liver or kidney cancer. This rearrangement joins TRBV6-6 to TRBJ1-6, with D tentatively TRBD1 (6 bases). DNA of the CDR3: TGTGCCAGCACGGGGGCCAATAATTCACCCCTCCACTTT. It translates to CASTGANNSPLHF.